This T cell receptor beta chain derives from a study of blood T cell repertoires in COVID-19. On the study more broadly: Some COVID-19 samples were acute and others convalescent; all came from the United States, Italy and Spain. Sources were T cells, B-cell-depleted T cells, or PBMCs; the material itself was cDNA or gDNA.

CDR1 is SGHDN, CDR2 FVKESK, per germline. The V segment lost 1 base and the J segment 4 bases; nucleotides outside the gene matches: 2. CDR3 length: 15 amino acids. Assay used: immunoSEQ multiplex PCR; TCRdb lists only in-frame clones, some missing. The table shows roughly 86,000 clones, with over 75% occurring only once. The sample consisted of peripheral blood. The TCR originated in a woman in her sixties or seventies with acute or convalescent COVID-19. The J gene is TRBJ2-1, the V gene TRBV14, with 9 bases lining up with TRBD2. The CDR3: CASSQGLAGYNEQFF. CDR3 nucleotide sequence: TGTGCCAGCAGCCAAGGCCTAGCGGGGTACAATGAGCAGTTCTTC.